This paragraph reports one T cell receptor beta chain. Its antigen remains undetermined. The input lacks base qualities; no much larger clone sits a single base away. The record originates from a study of T cell responses to AZD1222 COVID-19 vaccine (dated by TCRdb to the early 2020s). Regarding the research as a whole: AZD1222 recipients given second doses at about 4 weeks or at about 12 weeks were pooled, since spike-specific TCR depth and breadth were not found to differ between the two schedules. TCR sequencing covered fewer than 250 trial participants: 207 given two doses of AZD1222 and approximately 25 given two doses of MenACWY control vaccine. Enrollment into the trials was organized by age into subgroups of 18-55, 56-69 and 70-plus years, and those subgroups contained roughly 150, 30 and 60 TCR-sequenced participants, respectively.

The CDR3 sequence holds 15 residues, the cysteine and phenylalanine included. Only the CDR3 DNA stays, 45 bases, in frame from base 1. Cut back by 1 base and 5 bases, the V and J ends lie 11 bases apart. Based on the germline V gene (reference sequence), the CDR1 and CDR2 sequences are SEHNR and FQNEAQ. What the authors observed across the whole study: Conclusions about previously exposed vaccinees were limited because only six AZD1222 recipients were SARS-CoV-2 seropositive at baseline. The vaccine-associated CD4 TCRs covered the entire spike protein, and the dominant responses fell in regions 160-218 and 743-854. After two AZD1222 doses, spike-specific TCR breadth and depth were significantly higher than at day 0 and than in MenACWY recipients. Nearly half of unique spike-specific TCRs reportedly recognized epitopes outside regions mutated in the B.1.351 and B.1.1.7 variants. Because no day 14 peak-response samples were available, repertoires were characterized only after the peak T cell response. Most participants were white British and females outnumbered males, and the authors suggested that clonal diversity may have been underestimated. The 56-69-year group was small, and its depth increase did not reach significance, likely because of low power.

The CDR3 regions of human TCRbeta chains were analyzed by immunosequencing. In the paper's pipeline: TCRs in the repertoires were matched against a reference library of SARS-CoV-2-specific TCRs that had been generated with the MIRA antigen-specificity platform. Breadth was defined as the fraction of unique TCRs that were SARS-CoV-2-associated. Depth was defined as the fraction of total T cells that were SARS-CoV-2-associated. Each spike-specific TCR was assigned to its reactive spike region and to a CD4 or CD8 class using the MIRA data. Log10-transformed breadth and depth values were compared by one-way ANOVA with Sidak's multiple comparisons tests. As stored in TCRdb, this immuneACCESS dataset retains in-frame rearrangements with V and J assigned. A fraction of the clones does not appear; measured against another copy, unresolved V genes explain less than half of the discrepancy, and the remainder lacks a known reason. V and J calls and clone size follow that table, whereas D and trimming were derived from the DNA. The sample includes some 96,000 clones, with about 86% observed a single time. The top ten hold around 15% of the sample.

In light of the paper, this sample's time point label describes: baseline before first vaccination. Vaccinee samples came from UK trials COV001 and COV002, including a single-blind randomized controlled phase 2/3 trial of AZD1222 (ChAdOx1 nCoV-19) in healthy adults. For TCRbeta chain sequencing, PBMC samples from trial participants were taken at day 0 and at day 28 after the second dose. This receptor was identified in an adult in good health. Recombination linked TRBV7-9 to TRBJ1-4, with the identity of the D gene unclear. This sample comprised peripheral blood, obtained on day 0 of AZD1222 vaccination. The CDR3 region: CASSLVGPVNEKLFF. At the DNA level, the sequence is TGTGCCAGCAGCTTAGTAGGACCCGTCAATGAAAAACTGTTTTTT. The full variable domain, completed from the reference TRBV7-9 and TRBJ1-4 proteins outside the CDR3, reads DTGVSQNPRHKITKRGQNVTFRCDPISEHNRLYWYRQTLGQGPEFLTYFQNEAQLEKSRLLSDRFSAERPKGSFSTLEIQRTEQGDSAMYLCASSLVGPVNEKLFFGSGTQLSVL.